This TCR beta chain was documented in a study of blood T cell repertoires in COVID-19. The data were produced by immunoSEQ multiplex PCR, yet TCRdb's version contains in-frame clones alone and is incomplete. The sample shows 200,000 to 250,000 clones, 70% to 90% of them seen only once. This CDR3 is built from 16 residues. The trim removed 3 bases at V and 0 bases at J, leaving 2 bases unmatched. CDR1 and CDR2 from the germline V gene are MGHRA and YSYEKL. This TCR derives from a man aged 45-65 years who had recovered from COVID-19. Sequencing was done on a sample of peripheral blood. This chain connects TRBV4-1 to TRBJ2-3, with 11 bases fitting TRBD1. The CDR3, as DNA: TGCGCCAGCAGCCAGTGGGACAGGGGGAGCACAGATACGCAGTATTTT. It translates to CASSQWDRGSTDTQYF.